This TCR beta chain was sequenced during a study of T cell responses to AZD1222 COVID-19 vaccine. Points on this clone: What it binds is unknown.

Study outcomes and limitations: Unmutated regions of variants are reportedly targeted by nearly half of spike-specific TCRs.

The germline V gene has CDR1 SGHAT and CDR2 FQNNGV. The CDR3 extends over 13 amino acids. V trimming: 3 bases; J trimming: 11 bases; junction bases outside the gene matches: 6. Sequencing used immunoSEQ multiplex PCR; TCRdb keeps in-frame clones, though not all of them. The sample has 90,000 to 150,000 clones; 70% to 90% are singletons. This chain links TRBV11-2 with TRBJ1-1; TRBD1 aligns across 10 bases. This clonotype was obtained from an adult in good health. The sequences come from peripheral blood, collected on day 0 of AZD1222 vaccination. In nucleotides, the CDR3 is TGTGCCAGCAGCTTGGCACCGGGACAGGGGGCTTTCTTT. Translation gives CASSLAPGQGAFF.